Listed below are T cell receptor beta chains from one sample, sequenced in a study of T cell repertoires in cytomegalovirus infection. TCRdb re-called the reads through MiXCR, storing one row per CDR3 protein. There are almost 550,000 distinct CDR3 sequences in the sample; about 15% occur only once, and about 24% lies in the top ten. Sequences were obtained from CD8+ T cells from PBMCs. These receptors were taken from a human donor in good health (CMV status not recorded). Some clones in this sample may be carry-over from other donors' samples. CDR3s include the opening cysteine and the closing phenylalanine or tryptophan. The D gene is left open where the match is weak. Clone size is not always given. Where it is, it says once, few, many or a class for expanded clones.

V gene,clone size,D gene,J gene,CDR3 DNA,CDR3 protein
TRBV25-1,.,.,TRBJ2-1,TGTGCCAGCACCTTAGGGACATCCACCTACAATGAGCAGTTCTTC,CASTLGTSTYNEQFF
TRBV10-3,many,.,TRBJ2-1,TGTGCCATCAGTGAGTCGGACACAGAAACCTACAATGAGCAGTTCTTC,CAISESDTETYNEQFF
TRBV10-3,.,TRBD2,TRBJ2-7,TGTGCCATCAGTGGCCGGTTGGGGGGACTAGCGGGCCACGAGCAGTACTTC,CAISGRLGGLAGHEQYF
TRBV28,.,.,TRBJ1-1,TGTGCCAGAAGTACTCGGGTGACGGCGAACACTGAAGCTTTCTTT,CARSTRVTANTEAFF
TRBV12-3/TRBV12-4,.,.,TRBJ1-1,TGTGCCAGCAGTTTAGCGAAGGGGAAACCTGAAGCTTTCTTT,CASSLAKGKPEAFF
TRBV19,.,TRBD1,TRBJ1-1,TGTGCCAGTAATAACAGGGGAGGAACTGAAGCTTTCTTT,CASNNRGGTEAFF
TRBV15,many,TRBD2,TRBJ2-3,TGTGCCACCAGCAGAGGGACTAGCGCAGATACGCAGTATTTT,CATSRGTSADTQYF
TRBV11-2,many,.,TRBJ2-6,TGTGCCAGCAGCTTCGACCCGGGACCCCCCAAGGCTGGGGCCAACGTCCTGACTTTC,CASSFDPGPPKAGANVLTF
TRBV7-9,many,.,TRBJ2-1,TGTGCCAGCAGCCCCCCGGGAGTCTCCTACAATGAGCAGTTCTTC,CASSPPGVSYNEQFF
TRBV7-9,few,TRBD2,TRBJ2-3,TGTGCCAGCAGCCCACGGGAGGGAATTGGGCAGTATTTT,CASSPREGIGQYF
TRBV20-1,few,.,TRBJ1-6,TGCAGTGCTTCCCCCGGGGAGTCGAGCTCCTATAATTCACCCCTCCACTTT,CSASPGESSSYNSPLHF
TRBV27,few,TRBD2,TRBJ2-5,TGTGCCAGCAGTGTTTCGGGGGGGAGGGTTAAGCAAGAGACCCAGTACTTC,CASSVSGGRVKQETQYF
TRBV27,.,.,TRBJ2-7,TGTGCCAGCAGTTTTTCGGCAGGGGACGAGCAGTACTTC,CASSFSAGDEQYF
TRBV12-3/TRBV12-4,many,.,TRBJ1-1,TGTGCCAGCAGCCCTGACAGGCTGAACACTGAAGCTTTCTTT,CASSPDRLNTEAFF
TRBV20-1,.,TRBD2,TRBJ2-1,TGCAGTGCTTCCAAACTAGCGGGGGGCTCCTACAATGAGCAGTTCTTC,CSASKLAGGSYNEQFF
TRBV2,.,TRBD1,TRBJ2-1,TGTGCCTCGCGGACAGGGCCGAATGAGCAGTTCTTC,CASRTGPNEQFF
TRBV7-8,many,.,TRBJ2-2,TGTGCCAGCAGGAGTTTGAGGGAGCTGTTTTTT,CASRSLRELFF
TRBV2,.,.,TRBJ1-6,TGTGCCAGCAGTGCCCAGGCCTTCGCTTCACCCCTCCACTTT,CASSAQAFASPLHF
TRBV19,.,.,TRBJ2-2,TGTGCCAGTAGTTTAAGGACAGACGGGGACACCGGGGAGCTGTTTTTT,CASSLRTDGDTGELFF
TRBV10-3,many,.,TRBJ2-7,TGTGCCATCAGTGAGTCCCAGGCGGCGCAGTACTTC,CAISESQAAQYF
TRBV6-2/TRBV6-3,.,.,TRBJ1-2,TGTGCCAGCAGGACGACAGGTCCTAACTATGGCTACACCTTC,CASRTTGPNYGYTF
TRBV28,.,.,TRBJ2-1,TGTGCCAGCAGCTTCTACACGGGGAATGAGCAGTTCTTC,CASSFYTGNEQFF
TRBV29-1,few,.,TRBJ1-2,TGCAGCGTCCCGGTGGCGTCCGATGGCTACACCTTC,CSVPVASDGYTF
TRBV6-5,.,TRBD2,TRBJ2-1,TGTGCCAGCAGTTACCGCGGGACTAGCGGGACCGCTGAGCAGTTCTTC,CASSYRGTSGTAEQFF
TRBV27,.,TRBD1,TRBJ2-7,TGTGCCAGCAGTCTAGCCGGGACAGGGGTTTACGAGCAGTACTTC,CASSLAGTGVYEQYF
TRBV27,.,.,TRBJ2-5,TGTGCCGTCATGGGGACGACCCAAGAGACCCAGTACTTC,CAVMGTTQETQYF
TRBV20-1,.,TRBD1,TRBJ2-1,TGCAGTGCTAGAACCGGGACAGGGTTTGTAGATGAGCAGTTCTTC,CSARTGTGFVDEQFF
TRBV10-3,few,TRBD1,TRBJ2-2,TGTGCCACCTACAGGGGAACCGGGGAGCTGTTTTTT,CATYRGTGELFF